The 18 T cell receptor beta chains given below trace back to one sample, sequenced in a study of blood T cell repertoires in COVID-19. Libraries were prepared by immunoSEQ multiplex PCR; TCRdb keeps only in-frame clonotypes and omits some of them. Of 180,000 or so clones listed, 70% to 90% are singletons. Sequencing input: peripheral blood. These receptors all come from a woman in her sixties or seventies with COVID-19, enrolled during active disease.

This chain links TRBV13 with TRBJ1-6; 7 bases are a match to TRBD1. From germline, CDR1 is PRHDT and CDR2 FYEKMQ (reference sequence). This CDR3 has 15 residues. The J segment lost 7 bases and the V segment lost 5 bases, leaving 8 bases of the junction unmatched. The CDR3 is CASSPPGQANSPLHF. The CDR3 DNA reads TGTGCCAGCAGCCCGCCCGGACAGGCCAATTCACCCCTCCACTTT. Supplemented by reference TRBV13 and TRBJ1-6, the full variable domain reads AAGVIQSPRHLIKEKRETATLKCYPIPRHDTVYWYQQGPGQDPQFLISFYEKMQSDKGSIPDRFSAQQFSDYHSELNMSSLELGDSALYFCASSPPGQANSPLHFGNGTRLTVT.

The CDR3 DNA is TGCAGCACCCAGGGGGGATCGGGTTATGGCTACACCTTC. Encoded protein: CSTQGGSGYGYTF. The chain has TRBV29-1 and TRBJ1-2; 7 bases align to TRBD1. The germline V gene has CDR1 SQVTM and CDR2 ANQGSEA. The V gene end was trimmed by 8 bases and the J gene end by 5 bases; junction bases not matched to a gene: 11. This CDR3 contains 13 residues.

This clone appeared a single time. The rearrangement joins TRBV18 to TRBJ2-7; D not resolved. The CDR3 is 13 amino acids. V was shortened by 1 base and J by 1 base, with 5 bases between the two germline ends. The germline CDR1 and CDR2 sequences are KGHSH and LQKENI. This chain's CDR3 is CASSPLQSYEQYF. The DNA of the CDR3 is TGTGCCAGCTCACCACTACAGTCCTACGAGCAGTACTTC.

The chain is built from TRBV15 and TRBJ2-3; 11 bases align to TRBD2. CDR1 and CDR2 from the germline V gene are LNHNV and YYDKDF (reference sequence). The CDR3 is made up of 16 amino acids. V lost 5 bases, J lost 2 bases, and 6 bases stayed unmatched. CDR3 sequence reads: CATSGSGLADTDTQYF. The CDR3 DNA reads as TGTGCCACCAGCGGCTCGGGACTAGCGGACACAGATACGCAGTATTTT.

The CDR3 bases are TGTGCCAGTATCCGCGGACAATCTAACTATGGCTACACCTTC. Amino acid sequence: CASIRGQSNYGYTF. This chain links TRBV19 with TRBJ1-2; a weak D match, TRBD1 (5 bases). The CDR3 covers 14 residues. In germline, CDR1 is LNHDA, CDR2 SQIVND (reference sequence). The V end was cut by 7 bases, the J end by 0 bases, with 12 bases between.

This clone was recorded a few times. Germline is not matched at one junction end, which may reflect a read error. This sequence joins TRBV10-2 and TRBJ1-1; tentatively, D is TRBD1 (5 bases). The CDR3 totals 13 residues. Per germline, CDR1 WSHSY and CDR2 SAAADI. This chain's CDR3 is CARSGGGNTEAFF. The CDR3 nucleotides are TGCGCCAGGAGTGGGGGGGGGAACACTGAAGCTTTCTTT.

The chain has TRBV27 and TRBJ1-2; a possible D gene is TRBD1 (6 bases). The CDR3 runs to 14 residues. V gave up 3 bases and J gave up 4 bases, with 12 bases separating them. From germline, CDR1 is MNHEY and CDR2 SMNVEV (reference sequence). The CDR3 region is CASSFAGEGYGYTF. The CDR3 DNA reads TGTGCCAGCAGTTTTGCAGGGGAAGGCTATGGCTACACCTTC.

The J gene is TRBJ2-1, the V gene TRBV18; perhaps TRBD2 as D (6 bases). CDR3 size: 12 residues. Looked up from germline, CDR1 is KGHSH and CDR2 is LQKENI. Trimming took off 4 bases at V and 15 bases at J, with 16 bases between the two ends. CDR3 in DNA: TGTGCCAGCTCACGTGGATATAGCGGTGCGTTCTTC. It is translated as CASSRGYSGAFF.

V and J are TRBV7-2 and TRBJ2-5; D is unresolved. This CDR3 has 11 residues. Germline V gene lookup returns CDR1 SGHTA and CDR2 FQGNSA. With 4 bases removed from V and 5 bases from J, the gap between germline ends came to 5 bases. The CDR3 here is CASSSLETQYF. The CDR3 DNA is TGTGCCAGCAGCTCCTTGGAGACCCAGTACTTC.

The chain recombines TRBV12-5 with TRBJ1-2; 10 nucleotides align to TRBD1. The CDR3 has 16 residues. V gave up 0 bases and J gave up 3 bases; unmatched junction bases: 4. CDR1 is LGHNT and CDR2 is FRNRAP in the germline V gene. This CDR3 is CASGLVGTGAHYGYTF. In DNA, the CDR3 is TGTGCTAGTGGTTTGGTAGGGACAGGGGCCCACTATGGCTACACCTTC.

This chain joins TRBV4-2 and TRBJ1-1, with TRBD1 matching over 11 bases. This CDR3 is built from 16 residues. J lost 7 bases, V lost 8 bases, and 15 bases had no gene match. Germline values: CDR1 LGHNA, CDR2 YNFKEQ. CDR3 in DNA: TGTGCCAGCGGCAAGTTGGCTGGACAGGGGGCCGGTGAAGCTTTCTTT. It yields the protein CASGKLAGQGAGEAFF.

This rearrangement joins TRBV10-3 to TRBJ1-2, with D possibly being TRBD1 (5 bases). Trimming took off 9 bases at V and 0 bases at J, with 17 bases between the two ends. There are 15 residues in the CDR3. Germline V gene sequence: CDR1 ENHRY, CDR2 SYGVKD. CDR3 nucleotides: TGTGCCATTAAGACAGACGGGAGGTCTAACTATGGCTACACCTTC. Amino acids: CAIKTDGRSNYGYTF.

The CDR3 region is CATRSNSQMNTEAFF. Here the CDR3 DNA reads TGTGCCACCAGGAGTAACAGCCAAATGAACACTGAAGCTTTCTTT. The chain links TRBV24-1 to TRBJ1-1; D gene unclear. In germline, CDR1 is KGHDR, CDR2 SFDVKD. V was trimmed by 7 bases and J by 0 bases, leaving 14 bases between them. This CDR3 spans 15 amino acids.

The chain is built from TRBV11-2 and TRBJ2-7; TRBD2 aligns across 10 bases. CDR3 length: 14 residues. CDR1 is SGHAT and CDR2 is FQNNGV in the germline V gene. J gave up 6 bases and V 5 bases, and 7 bases lay outside the gene matches. As DNA, the CDR3 is TGTGCCAGCAGCACTCTAGCGGGAGCGGGCGAGCAGTACTTC. Translated: CASSTLAGAGEQYF.

The rearrangement uses TRBV7-9 and TRBJ1-1; perhaps TRBD1 as D (5 bases). Germline values: CDR1 SEHNR, CDR2 FQNEAQ (reference sequence). The CDR3 runs to 14 residues. Trimming pared 1 base from V and 3 bases from J, leaving 9 bases between. The chain's CDR3 is CASSLGAGHTEAFF. The CDR3 DNA reads TGTGCCAGCAGCTTAGGGGCAGGGCACACTGAAGCTTTCTTT.

The chain combines TRBV11-2 with TRBJ2-1, with a possible D match to TRBD2 (6 bases). Germline V gives CDR1 SGHAT, CDR2 FQNNGV. The CDR3 has 14 amino acids. Trimming left V 1 base short and J 7 bases short, with 11 bases between. CDR3 sequence: CASSLAGVLNEQFF. The CDR3 DNA sequence: TGTGCCAGCAGCTTAGCGGGAGTTCTAAATGAGCAGTTCTTC. The whole variable domain, filled in from reference TRBV11-2 and TRBJ2-1, reads EAGVAQSPRYKIIEKRQSVAFWCNPISGHATLYWYQQILGQGPKLLIQFQNNGVVDDSQLPKDRFSAERLKGVDSTLKIQPAKLEDSAVYLCASSLAGVLNEQFFGPGTRLTVL.

The DNA for the CDR3 is TGTGCCAGCACCCGGGTCCCACGCAATGAGCAGTTCTTC. Protein: CASTRVPRNEQFF. V is TRBV12-3 or TRBV12-4 and J is TRBJ2-1; D is ambiguous. Trimming removed 7 bases from V and 6 bases from J, with 13 bases in between. The CDR3 length is 13 residues.

The V and J genes are TRBV20-1 and TRBJ2-7; 8 nucleotides line up with TRBD2. CDR3 size: 14 residues. Germline loops: CDR1 DFQATT, CDR2 SNEGSKA (reference sequence). V lost 3 bases and J lost 5; bases outside the gene matches: 9. Here the CDR3 reads CSASVEREIDEQYF. As DNA, the CDR3 is TGCAGTGCTAGTGTAGAGCGGGAGATCGACGAGCAGTACTTC.